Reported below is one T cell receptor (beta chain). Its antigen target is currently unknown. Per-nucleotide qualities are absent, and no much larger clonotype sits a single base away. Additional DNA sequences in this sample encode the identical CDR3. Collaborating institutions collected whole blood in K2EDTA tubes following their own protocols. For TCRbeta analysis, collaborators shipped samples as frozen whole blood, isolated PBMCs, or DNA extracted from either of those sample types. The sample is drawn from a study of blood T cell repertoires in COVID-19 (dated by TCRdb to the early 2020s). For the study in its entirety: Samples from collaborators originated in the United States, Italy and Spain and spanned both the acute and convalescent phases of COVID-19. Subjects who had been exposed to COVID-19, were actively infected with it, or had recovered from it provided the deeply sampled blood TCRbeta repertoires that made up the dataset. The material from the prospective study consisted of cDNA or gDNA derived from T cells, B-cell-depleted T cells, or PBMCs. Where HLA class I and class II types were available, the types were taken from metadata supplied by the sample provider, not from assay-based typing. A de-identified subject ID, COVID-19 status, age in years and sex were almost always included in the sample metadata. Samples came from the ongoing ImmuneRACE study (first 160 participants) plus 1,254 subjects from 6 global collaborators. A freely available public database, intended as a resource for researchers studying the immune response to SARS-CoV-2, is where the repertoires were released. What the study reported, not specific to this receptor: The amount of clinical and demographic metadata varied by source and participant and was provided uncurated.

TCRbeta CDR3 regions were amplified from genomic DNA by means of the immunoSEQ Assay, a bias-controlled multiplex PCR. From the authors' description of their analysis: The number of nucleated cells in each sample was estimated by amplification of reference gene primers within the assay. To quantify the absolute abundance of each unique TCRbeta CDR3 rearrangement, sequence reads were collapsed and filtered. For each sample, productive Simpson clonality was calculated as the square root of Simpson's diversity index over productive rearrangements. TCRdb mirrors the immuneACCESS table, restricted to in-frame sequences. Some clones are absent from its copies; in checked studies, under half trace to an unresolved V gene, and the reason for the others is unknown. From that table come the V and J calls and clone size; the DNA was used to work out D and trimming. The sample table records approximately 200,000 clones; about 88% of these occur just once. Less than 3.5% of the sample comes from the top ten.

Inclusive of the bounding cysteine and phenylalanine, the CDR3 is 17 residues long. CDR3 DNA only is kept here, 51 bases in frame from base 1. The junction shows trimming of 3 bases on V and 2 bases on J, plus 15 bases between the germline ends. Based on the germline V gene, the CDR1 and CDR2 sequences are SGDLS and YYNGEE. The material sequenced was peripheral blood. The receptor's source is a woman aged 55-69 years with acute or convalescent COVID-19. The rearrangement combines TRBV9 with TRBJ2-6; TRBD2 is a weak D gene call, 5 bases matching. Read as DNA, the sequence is TGTGCCAGCAGCGCCGAGAGGGTTTTAACTGGGGCCAACGTCCTGACTTTC. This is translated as CASSAERVLTGANVLTF.